This passage covers 19 T cell receptor beta chains from one sample sequenced in a study of blood T cell repertoires in COVID-19. Method: immunoSEQ multiplex PCR; TCRdb's copy keeps in-frame clones and lacks some. Of roughly 56,000 clones listed, less than 90% were seen once; the top ten hold about 9.4%. Input material: peripheral blood. These receptors originate from a human donor in a cohort sampled during active COVID-19.

V and J are TRBV11-2 and TRBJ2-7; 12 positions agree with TRBD2. The germline CDR1 and CDR2 sequences are SGHAT and FQNNGV. Germline trimming cut 5 bases from V and 5 bases from J; bases unmatched to any gene: 7. The CDR3 totals 15 residues. The chain's CDR3 is CASSTRLAGAHEQYF. In DNA, the CDR3 is TGTGCCAGCAGCACTAGACTAGCGGGAGCCCACGAGCAGTACTTC.

J is TRBJ1-1 and V is TRBV6-2 or TRBV6-3; D possibly corresponds to TRBD1 (6 bases). CDR3 size: 15 residues. Germline V gives CDR1 MNHEY, CDR2 SVGEGT. The V gene lost 3 bases and the J gene lost 0 bases, with 11 bases spanning the gap. CDR3 coding DNA: TGTGCCAGCAGTTATGGGGGCGGAATGAACACTGAAGCTTTCTTT. Protein product: CASSYGGGMNTEAFF.

This sequence joins TRBV6-2 or TRBV6-3 and TRBJ1-5; no firm D call. CDR1 MNHEY and CDR2 SVGEGT come from the germline V gene. Between the trimmed V and J ends, which lost 3 bases and 5 bases, there was a span of 11 bases. This CDR3 is built from 14 residues. The CDR3 bases are TGTGCCAGCAGTTATTGGGCAAACGATCAGCCCCAGCATTTT. This gives the protein CASSYWANDQPQHF.

V is TRBV2 and J is TRBJ1-2; D is undetermined. V lost 7 bases, J lost 3 bases, and 15 bases lay in between. The CDR3 is 14 amino acids. CDR1 is SNHLY and CDR2 is FYNNEI in the germline V gene. This chain's CDR3 is CASKEEGGDYGYTF. The CDR3 nucleotides are TGTGCCAGCAAAGAGGAGGGCGGAGACTATGGCTACACCTTC.

The chain employs TRBV18 and TRBJ2-7, with D tentatively TRBD1 (6 bases). V lost 0 bases and J 4 bases, leaving 13 bases between the germline ends. CDR1 and CDR2 (germline): KGHSH, LQKENI. The CDR3 loop spans 15 amino acids. CDR3 nucleotide sequence: TGTGCCAGCTCACCACCGGCAGGGGCGAGTTACGAGCAGTACTTC. It codes for CASSPPAGASYEQYF. The variable domain in full, with the rest retrieved from reference TRBV18 and TRBJ2-7, is NAGVMQNPRHLVRRRGQEARLRCSPMKGHSHVYWYRQLPEEGLKFMVYLQKENIIDESGMPKERFSAEFPKEGPSILRIQQVVRGDSAAYFCASSPPAGASYEQYFGPGTRLTVT.

For this clone: The same CDR3 also results from other DNA sequences found in this sample. The CDR3 DNA sequence: TGTGCCAGCAGTGATAGGAGCTACGAGCAGTACTTC. Protein sequence: CASSDRSYEQYF. The V and J genes are TRBV25-1 and TRBJ2-7; D remains ambiguous. V was trimmed by 3 bases and J by 3 bases, leaving 6 bases between them. The CDR3 sequence is 12 residues long. Germline V gene data show CDR1 as MGHDK and CDR2 as SYGVNS.

The chain couples TRBV2 to TRBJ2-3, with 7 bases fitting TRBD1. The CDR3 sequence is 14 residues long. From germline, CDR1 is SNHLY and CDR2 FYNNEI. Losses at the gene ends were 4 bases for V and 2 bases for J; bases not matched to a gene: 3. CDR3 loop: CASSGQGVTDTQYF. In nucleotides, the CDR3 is TGTGCCAGCAGTGGGCAGGGGGTCACAGATACGCAGTATTTT.

The chain combines TRBV19 with TRBJ1-2; TRBD1 might be the D (6 bases). Looked up from germline, CDR1 is LNHDA and CDR2 is SQIVND (reference sequence). This CDR3 region has 12 residues. V was clipped by 4 bases and J by 5 bases, with 8 bases between them. CDR3 amino acids: CASSNRDYGYTF. The CDR3 region has the DNA TGTGCCAGTAGTAACAGGGATTATGGCTACACCTTC. The complete variable domain, with remaining parts taken from reference TRBV19 and TRBJ1-2, reads DGGITQSPKYLFRKEGQNVTLSCEQNLNHDAMYWYRQDPGQGLRLIYYSQIVNDFQKGDIAEGYSVSREKKESFPLTVTSAQKNPTAFYLCASSNRDYGYTFGSGTRLTVV.

The gene calls are TRBV9 and TRBJ2-3; D might be TRBD2 (6 bases). CDR1 is SGDLS and CDR2 is YYNGEE in the germline V gene. The CDR3 consists of 16 residues. The V end was cut by 2 bases, the J end by 0 bases, with 13 bases between. CDR3 sequence (DNA): TGTGCCAGCAGCGTGAGCGGGCGCCCTAGCACAGATACGCAGTATTTT. Its translation is CASSVSGRPSTDTQYF.

V usage is TRBV10-3 and J usage is TRBJ2-5; 8 bases fit TRBD2. Germline trimming cut 8 bases from V and 5 bases from J; bases unmatched to any gene: 7. The CDR3 is 13 residues long. Germline V gene lookup returns CDR1 ENHRY and CDR2 SYGVKD. DNA for the CDR3: TGTGCCATCTCAGCGGGAGATCGGGAGACCCAGTACTTC. It yields the protein CAISAGDRETQYF.

The gene calls are TRBV7-9 and TRBJ1-2, with TRBD1 matching 8 bases. Germline V gene lookup returns CDR1 SEHNR and CDR2 FQNEAQ (reference sequence). CDR3 size: 14 residues. The V gene end was trimmed by 2 bases and the J gene end by 7 bases; junction bases not matched to a gene: 6. CDR3 region: CASSLWQGASGYTF. CDR3 nucleotide sequence: TGTGCCAGCAGCTTATGGCAGGGGGCGAGTGGCTACACCTTC.

As DNA, the CDR3 is TGCAGTGTCAGGGCAGGAGATACGCAGTATTTT. Protein: CSVRAGDTQYF. The chain couples TRBV20-1 to TRBJ2-3, with D possibly TRBD1 on 5 matching bases. V was pared by 7 bases and J by 5 bases, with 10 bases between. From germline, CDR1 is DFQATT and CDR2 SNEGSKA (reference sequence). There are 11 residues in the CDR3.

The J gene is TRBJ2-3, the V gene TRBV4-2, with 7 bases aligning to TRBD2. Germline V gene lookup returns CDR1 LGHNA and CDR2 YNFKEQ. V lost 0 bases, J lost 3 bases, and 3 bases stayed unmatched. CDR3 length equals 15 residues. The CDR3 reads CASSQDPSGTDTQYF. In DNA form, the CDR3 reads TGTGCCAGCAGCCAAGATCCTAGCGGTACAGATACGCAGTATTTT.

J is TRBJ1-5 and V is TRBV24-1, with D possibly TRBD1 on 6 matching bases. The CDR3 runs to 10 residues. Deletions cut 12 bases from V and 15 bases from J, with 17 bases between. Germline lookup yields CDR1 KGHDR and CDR2 SFDVKD. The CDR3, as DNA: TGTGCCGCCGGACAGACCTTCCGGCATTTT. Its protein product is CAAGQTFRHF.

The CDR3 loop is CATSPQTSSTDTQYF. The CDR3 DNA reads as TGTGCCACCAGTCCCCAGACTAGCAGCACAGATACGCAGTATTTT. This chain joins TRBV24-1 and TRBJ2-3; 7 bases are shared with TRBD2. The V segment lost 6 bases and the J segment 0 bases; nucleotides outside the gene matches: 5. The CDR3 has 15 residues. CDR1 KGHDR and CDR2 SFDVKD come from the germline V gene.

This clone was seen once. The chain carries TRBV5-1 and TRBJ1-2; tentative D call: TRBD1 (5 bases). Deletions cut 2 bases from V and 8 bases from J, with 16 bases between. This CDR3 region has 14 residues. Germline values: CDR1 SGHRS, CDR2 YFSETQ. For the CDR3, the DNA is TGCGCCAGCAGCTTAGAGAGACAGAGTGGGGGCTACACCTTC. This encodes CASSLERQSGGYTF.

The chain couples TRBV27 to TRBJ1-6, with 7 bases aligning to TRBD1. Germline CDR1 and CDR2: MNHEY and SMNVEV (reference sequence). CDR3 size: 14 residues. V lost 2 bases, J lost 9 bases, and 4 bases stayed unmatched. The CDR3 loop reads CASSLIQGRSPLHF. The CDR3, as DNA: TGTGCCAGCAGTTTAATACAGGGGCGTTCACCCCTCCACTTT.

Only a few counts were recorded for this clone. This sequence joins TRBV3-1 (or the pseudogene TRBV3-2) and TRBJ2-2, with 8 bases aligning to TRBD2. V lost 4 bases, J lost 4 bases, and 5 bases stayed unmatched. There are 15 residues in the CDR3. In germline, CDR1 is LGHDT, CDR2 YNNKEL (reference sequence). The CDR3 here is CASSLGGARTGELFF. As DNA, the CDR3 is TGTGCCAGCAGCCTCGGGGGGGCGCGCACCGGGGAGCTGTTTTTT.

The genes are TRBV5-1 and TRBJ1-2, with 7 bases identical to TRBD1. Germline assignment: CDR1 SGHRS and CDR2 YFSETQ. This CDR3 comprises 16 residues. J was trimmed by 4 bases and V by 4 bases; bases with no gene match: 13. The CDR3 coding sequence is TGCGCCAGCAGCAAGTCCGGGACAGAACGAATCTATGGCTACACCTTC. Its protein is CASSKSGTERIYGYTF.